Listed here are 11 T cell receptor beta chains from one sample, sequenced in a study of tumor-infiltrating lymphocytes in primary liver carcinoma. Unsorted whole blood supplied the RNA, and germline DNA was extracted too. Researchers generated TCR beta cDNA from 500 to 600 ng of total RNA, relying on a constant-region primer. TCR beta libraries came from three nested multiplex PCR rounds using slightly modified ARM-PCR. TRBV1-TRBV30 forward primers paired with a C-beta reverse primer were used in the first two PCR rounds, which ran roughly 10 cycles each. TCRdb analysed the multiplex PCR reads with MiXCR anew, one entry per CDR3 protein. The profile shows 250,000 to 400,000 distinct CDR3 sequences, about 60% of them singletons. The source material was peripheral blood. The receptors here all came from a man aged 40-55 years with primary liver carcinoma and hepatitis B virus infection.

Details on this clonotype: The conserved final phenylalanine or tryptophan is absent from the CDR3, which likely points to a read error. The V and J genes are TRBV6-5 and TRBJ2-3, with unresolved D. CDR3 length: 14 amino acids. Germline CDR1 and CDR2: MNHEY and SVGAGI. In DNA, the CDR3 is TGTGTCAGCAGTTACAAGCTTTCATCGGATACGCAGTATATT. This codes for CVSSYKLSSDTQYI.

Comment on this clonotype: The germline gene is not matched at one end of the junction; a read error may be the cause. The chain uses TRBV28 and TRBJ2-1; D is undetermined. CDR3 size: 14 residues. Germline CDR1 reads MDHEN; CDR2 reads SYDVKM. This CDR3 is CASSLGRLHNAQFF. Here the CDR3 DNA reads TGTGCCAGCAGTTTAGGCAGGCTCCACAATGCGCAGTTCTTC. Full variable domain (outside the CDR3, taken from reference TRBV28 and TRBJ2-1): DVKVTQSSRYLVKRTGEKVFLECVQDMDHENMFWYRQDPGLGLRLIYFSYDVKMKEKGDIPEGYSVSREKKERFSLILESASTNQTSMYLCASSLGRLHNAQFFGPGTRLTVL.

In regard to this clonotype: Without the conserved terminal phenylalanine or tryptophan, this CDR3 likely stems from a read error. The chain combines TRBV29-1 with TRBJ2-7; D assignment may be TRBD1 or TRBD2 (5 bases each). CDR1 is SQVTM and CDR2 is ANQGSEA in the germline V gene. The CDR3 has 14 amino acids. In DNA, the CDR3 is TGCAACGTTGGGGTTGGGGGTCTTTCCTACGAGCAGTACTTA. Protein product: CNVGVGGLSYEQYL.

V and J are TRBV11-1 and TRBJ2-7; the D gene is possibly TRBD2 (5 bases). This CDR3 region has 16 residues. CDR1 and CDR2 from the germline V gene are SGHAT and FQDESV (reference sequence). Trimming cost V 3 bases and J 1 base, with 16 bases left between them. Here the CDR3 reads CASSLAAGIQSYEQYF. The CDR3 nucleotides read TGTGCCAGCAGCTTGGCGGCGGGCATACAATCCTACGAGCAGTACTTC.

About this clonotype itself: In this CDR3 the conserved last residue, phenylalanine or tryptophan, is missing, so a read error is likely. Because the CDR3's place on the DNA is in doubt, the DNA is left out and the CDR3 is given as listed by TCRdb. The chain employs TRBV6-5 and TRBJ2-7; the table's D gene call, TRBD2, was not cross checked with the DNA. From germline, CDR1 is MNHEY and CDR2 SVGAGI. The CDR3 adds up to 15 amino acids, both ends counted. CDR3: CASSYLTAGAYEKYL.

In the case of this clonotype: An end of the junction does not agree with germline; a read error may underlie this. The chain has TRBV11-2 and TRBJ2-1; possible D gene TRBD2, 6 bases. Per the germline V gene, CDR1 is SGHAT and CDR2 is FQNNGV. CDR3 size: 16 residues. The CDR3 loop is CASSLTPGISGNELFF. For the CDR3, the DNA is TGTGCCAGCAGCTTAACGCCCGGGATTAGCGGAAATGAGCTGTTCTTC.

As regards this clonotype: A single base separates this from a much larger clone, so it may be a read error. The chain carries TRBV6-1 and TRBJ2-3, with D unclear. The CDR3 consists of 15 residues. CDR1 and CDR2 (germline): MNHNS, SASEGT. V lost 6 bases, J lost 4 bases, and 17 bases lay in between. The CDR3 DNA is TGTGCCAGCAGAATGTTAGACATTGGGCCAGATACGCAGTATTTT. It encodes CASRMLDIGPDTQYF.

Worth noting for this clonotype: At one of its ends the junction is not consistent with the germline gene, which may arise from a read error. The rearrangement uses TRBV11-2 and TRBJ2-7, with 12 nucleotides matching TRBD2. CDR1 and CDR2 (germline): SGHAT, FQNNGV. This CDR3 has 17 residues. CDR3 amino acids: CPSSPRLAGATRDEQYF. The CDR3 DNA follows: TGTCCCAGCAGCCCCCGACTAGCGGGAGCTACACGGGACGAGCAGTACTTC.

At least ten counts were recorded for this clonotype. The genes are TRBV29-1 and TRBJ2-1; D could derive from TRBD1 or TRBD2 (5 bases each). The CDR3 is 14 residues long. CDR1 and CDR2 (germline): SQVTM, ANQGSEA. V lost 6 bases and J lost 4, with 16 bases in between. The CDR3 reads CSVKRPGPYNEQFF. CDR3 in DNA: TGCAGCGTAAAGCGGCCAGGGCCATACAATGAGCAGTTCTTC.

This clonotype was counted at least ten times. The chain recombines TRBV12-3 or TRBV12-4 with TRBJ1-5; D is ambiguous. The V and J ends lost 2 bases and 7 bases respectively, with 9 bases between them. CDR3 length: 13 residues. CDR3: CASSLMEEQPQHF. The CDR3 DNA reads as TGTGCCAGCAGTTTAATGGAAGAACAGCCCCAGCATTTT.

The CDR3: CASSLEVRGGGRGETQYF. The CDR3 region has the DNA TGTGCCAGCAGCTTGGAGGTCAGGGGGGGAGGGAGAGGAGAGACCCAGTACTTC. The chain is built from TRBV5-6 and TRBJ2-5; D assignment may be TRBD1 or TRBD2 (7 bases each). The CDR3 is 18 residues long. Germline V gene data show CDR1 as SGHDT and CDR2 as YYEEEE. V gave up 0 bases and J gave up 4 bases, with 22 bases separating them.